A selection of T cell receptor beta chains follows, all from one sample in a study of T cells after yellow fever vaccination. Via MiXCR, TCRdb re-called the 5' RACE reads, giving one row per CDR3 protein. The sample has 300,000 or so distinct CDR3 sequences, 10% to 15% seen once. The sequencing here drew on CD4+ T cells sorted from PBMCs, taken 45 days after the yellow fever booster vaccination. These TCRs come from a young man who received the YFV17D yellow fever vaccine. CDR3s include the opening cysteine and the closing phenylalanine or tryptophan. Each record gives: CDR3 DNA, CDR3 protein, J gene, D gene, V gene, clone size. A D gene is named only where the DNA matches it firmly. The listing skips clone size in some rows; elsewhere it reads once, few, many or a size class.

TGCGCCAGCAGCTTGGCGGGTCAGGATGAGCAGTTCTTC	CASSLAGQDEQFF	TRBJ2-1	NA	TRBV5-1	many
TGTGCCAGCAGCTCAGCCGGGACAGGAAATTCCTACGAGCAGTACTTC	CASSSAGTGNSYEQYF	TRBJ2-7	TRBD1	TRBV11-2	NA
TGCGCCAGCAGCCAAGATCACGGGGGAGATACGCAGTATTTT	CASSQDHGGDTQYF	TRBJ2-3	NA	TRBV4-1	many
TGCAGTGCCCACGGGACCCGGCGAGGCGAGCAGTACTTC	CSAHGTRRGEQYF	TRBJ2-7	NA	TRBV20-1	NA
TGTGCCAGCAGCTTCGGGGCTAGCGGGAGTATCTATGAGCAGTTCTTC	CASSFGASGSIYEQFF	TRBJ2-1	TRBD2	TRBV13	NA
TGTGCCAGCAGCCTCAAGGGACAGGGGAGTCACGAGCAGTACTTC	CASSLKGQGSHEQYF	TRBJ2-7	TRBD1	TRBV6-5	NA
TGCAGTGCTCTCCAGAGCTCCTACGAGCAGTACTTC	CSALQSSYEQYF	TRBJ2-7	NA	TRBV20-1	few
TGTGCCAGCAGCTGGGACAGGAGCTCCTACGAGCAGTACTTC	CASSWDRSSYEQYF	TRBJ2-7	TRBD1	TRBV7-2	many
TGCGCCAGCAGCCCGCAGTCGGCCCAAGAGACCCAGTACTTC	CASSPQSAQETQYF	TRBJ2-5	NA	TRBV5-1	NA
TGTGCCAGCCAGGGACAGGTCCCCTACTACGAGCAGTACTTC	CASQGQVPYYEQYF	TRBJ2-7	TRBD1	TRBV6-1	NA
TGTGCCAGCAGCCCAAGGACGGTCTCTGGGGCCAACGTCCTGACTTTC	CASSPRTVSGANVLTF	TRBJ2-6	NA	TRBV7-9	many
TGCGCCAGCAGCTTGCCCCTACTAGCGGGAGTCCCAGATACGCAGTATTTT	CASSLPLLAGVPDTQYF	TRBJ2-3	TRBD2	TRBV5-1	few
TGTGCCAGCAGATATAGCCGGGACTCCTTCGTCGGGGAGCTGTTTTTT	CASRYSRDSFVGELFF	TRBJ2-2	NA	TRBV2	NA
TGTGCCAGCAGCCACCGGGAAGATACGCAGTATTTT	CASSHREDTQYF	TRBJ2-3	NA	TRBV12-3/TRBV12-4	NA
TGTGCCAGCAGTTTGGGGGTAGGAGGAGGCTACACCTTC	CASSLGVGGGYTF	TRBJ1-2	NA	TRBV12-3/TRBV12-4	few
TGTGCCAGCAGTTATGTTGCGGGAGGCACCGGGGAGCTGTTTTTT	CASSYVAGGTGELFF	TRBJ2-2	TRBD2	TRBV6-5	few
TGCGCCAGCAGCCTGTCCGCAGTATGGGAGACCCAGTACTTC	CASSLSAVWETQYF	TRBJ2-5	NA	TRBV5-1	NA
TGTGCCACCAGCAGAGCGTCGGGAGTAGAGACCCAGTACTTC	CATSRASGVETQYF	TRBJ2-5	NA	TRBV15	NA
TGTGCCAGCAGCGCCGACAGGGGCAGGCAGCCCCAGCATTTT	CASSADRGRQPQHF	TRBJ1-5	TRBD1	TRBV7-2	NA
TGTGCCAGCAGTGGAAGGGGGAGCACAGATACGCAGTATTTT	CASSGRGSTDTQYF	TRBJ2-3	NA	TRBV6-1	few
TGTGCCAGCACCACCGAGGGCCTCGGGTATGGCTACACCTTC	CASTTEGLGYGYTF	TRBJ1-2	NA	TRBV7-2	NA
TGCAGTGCTAGAGGCCAGCTCGCCCTAGACTACGAGCAGTACTTC	CSARGQLALDYEQYF	TRBJ2-7	NA	TRBV20-1	NA
TGTGCCAGCTCACCACCGATTGGTTGGGGTCAGGCTGAAGCTTTCTTT	CASSPPIGWGQAEAFF	TRBJ1-1	NA	TRBV18	NA
TGTGCCAGCAGTGAAAAAATTCCGGGGCCGCTGCACTACAATGAGCAGTTCTTC	CASSEKIPGPLHYNEQFF	TRBJ2-1	NA	TRBV2	NA
TGCAGTGCTAGAAAAGCGGGAGGGCCGGGAGATACGCAGTATTTT	CSARKAGGPGDTQYF	TRBJ2-3	TRBD2	TRBV20-1	NA
TGTGCCAGCACTGAGGGGGGCAGGGTTGGTTCACCCCTCCACTTT	CASTEGGRVGSPLHF	TRBJ1-6	NA	TRBV25-1	NA
TGCGCCAGCAGCTATTCCGGGACAGGGGATGGAGAGACCCAGTACTTC	CASSYSGTGDGETQYF	TRBJ2-5	TRBD1	TRBV5-1	NA